This T cell receptor (beta chain) emerged from a study of T cell changes during pregnancy in multiple sclerosis. TCRdb keeps only in-frame clones here, not all; method: immunoSEQ multiplex PCR. The repertoire holds 40,000 to 50,000 clones, with just over 90% as singletons. This receptor was taken from a female donor with multiple sclerosis, enrolled in a pregnancy study. The sequencing here drew on CD8+ T cells from peripheral blood mononuclear cells, taken after pregnancy.

In DNA form, the CDR3 reads TGTGCCAGCAGCTTACGAGGGAATCAGCCCCAGCATTTT. Amino acids: CASSLRGNQPQHF. This chain connects TRBV13 to TRBJ1-5, with unresolved D. Trimming left V 2 bases short and J 4 bases short, with 6 bases between. There are 13 residues in the CDR3. Germline V CDR1 and CDR2: PRHDT, FYEKMQ (reference sequence).